A selection of T cell receptor beta chains follows, all from one sample in a study of chemoradiotherapy in HPV16-positive cancers. TCRdb's table, derived via immunoSEQ multiplex PCR, lists solely in-frame clones and lacks some. Altogether some 9,100 clones are present, about 86% being singletons, with the ten largest covering around 3%. The starting material was blood, obtained from a patient who underwent chemoradiotherapy. Receptors were obtained from a human donor with HPV-associated anogenital cancer. Both conserved end residues are part of each CDR3. A D gene is named only where the DNA matches it firmly. Clone size is not always given. Where it is, it says once, few, many or a class for expanded clones.

clone_size d_call j_call v_call cdr3_length cdr3_aa cdr3_nt
. . TRBJ2-7 TRBV5-4 13 CASSFPGTYEQYF TGTGCCAGCAGCTTTCCGGGCACCTACGAGCAGTACTTC
few . TRBJ1-4 TRBV28 15 CASSLEAGTNEKLFF TGTGCCAGCAGTTTAGAGGCAGGGACTAATGAAAAACTGTTTTTT
. TRBD2 TRBJ2-5 TRBV4-2 14 CASSPTTGGETQYF TGTGCCAGCAGCCCAACCACGGGAGGGGAGACCCAGTACTTC
. . TRBJ1-2 TRBV6-5 13 CASSSGADYGYTF TGTGCCAGCAGTTCAGGGGCGGACTATGGCTACACCTTC
once . TRBJ2-5 TRBV2 13 CASSPGWQETQYF TGTGCCAGCAGTCCGGGGTGGCAAGAGACCCAGTACTTC
. . TRBJ1-4 TRBV5-4 15 CASSLGGEGNEKLFF TGTGCCAGCAGCTTGGGAGGCGAAGGAAATGAAAAACTGTTTTTT
. . TRBJ2-7 TRBV4-2 14 CASSQDLVGVEQYF TGTGCCAGCAGCCAAGATCTTGTGGGGGTCGAGCAGTACTTC
. TRBD1 TRBJ2-1 TRBV27 16 CASSFREDRGQDEQFF TGTGCCAGCAGTTTTAGGGAGGACAGGGGGCAGGATGAGCAGTTCTTC
. TRBD2 TRBJ2-1 TRBV18 17 CASSRDFASGAYNEQFF TGTGCCAGCTCAAGGGATTTCGCTAGCGGGGCCTACAATGAGCAGTTCTTC
. TRBD1 TRBJ2-1 TRBV6-4 16 CASSDSTGEGYNEQFF TGTGCCAGCAGTGACTCGACAGGGGAAGGCTACAATGAGCAGTTCTTC